This TCR beta chain was captured in a study of T cells in Graves' hyperthyroidism and ophthalmopathy (dated by TCRdb to about 2019). Context from the whole study: Peripheral blood samples were taken at initial diagnosis, before any treatment was given. A discovery cohort of about a hundred patients, approximately 45 with Graves' ophthalmopathy and 57 with stable Graves' hyperthyroidism, was used to find distinguishing TCR V-J signatures. An independent validation cohort of about 19 hyperthyroidism patients and some 15 patients who later progressed to ophthalmopathy tested prospective prediction of ophthalmopathy. For training and testing, the 100 or so patients in the discovery cohort were randomly divided in a 7:3 ratio. Thyroid tissue and blood T-cell repertoires from over 5 Graves' hyperthyroidism patients were also compared in the study. Following sampling, methimazole starting at 30 mg daily was given to hyperthyroidism patients, and high-dose intravenous methylprednisolone was given to ophthalmopathy patients. According to the paper, TCR Vbeta CDR3 sequencing was carried out on roughly 130 peripheral blood samples, which came from fewer than 50 ophthalmopathy, some 73 hyperthyroidism and about 17 progressor patients. Overall study outcomes, separate from this receptor: Blood samples also contained most of the expanded thyroid clonotypes (frequency above 0.001), which suggests that blood repertoires may reflect thyroid immune responses. A 13 V-J signature model separated ophthalmopathy from stable hyperthyroidism, with 87.88% sensitivity and roughly 82% specificity in cross-validation and 80%/75% in testing. No statistical method was used to fix the sample size in advance, and group allocation was not hidden from the investigators. In validation, the model predicted progression to ophthalmopathy with 55% to 71% sensitivity and about 73% specificity, a median of approximately 6.7 months before onset.

TCR beta CDR3 regions were amplified from RNA transcripts. The TCR CDR3 was subjected to a first round of RT-PCR using the HTBI primer set and the Qiagen OneStep RT-PCR kit. Libraries were constructed in a second round of multiplex PCR, after which size selection and purification were carried out. Libraries were sequenced paired-end with 100 bp reads on an Illumina HiSeq2000. The study's processing was this. SOAPnuke was used to process the raw data, throwing out any read that contained adapters or uncalled bases, had a mean Phred below 15, or lacked an exact constant-primer or identifier match. COPE v1.2.5 was used to merge the high-quality paired reads, and each unique nucleotide sequence was defined as a clonotype. Clonotypes were aligned to IMGT TRBV, TRBD and TRBJ reference segments using MiTCR v1.1. The analysis included only V-J combinations with a frequency above 0.0001, which together covered more than 99% of the repertoires. A TCS score was defined as the ratio between F50 (clonal expansion) and ExV (chaos), using BLOSUM62-based TCRdist between CDR3 peptides within each V-J. Welch's t-statistics and random forest reduced around 520 V-J features to roughly 13, which were used in a naive Bayes classifier (R e1071). TCRdb passed the public sequencing reads through fastp at Q25 and MiXCR, retaining productive beta sequences. Here each entry gathers all rows of one CDR3 protein and keeps the most common genes and DNA. What appears here as the V and J calls and clone size reflects TCRdb's work, not the paper's. The sample has around 360,000 distinct CDR3 sequences on record, roughly 15% of them singletons. The ten largest clones capture about 20% of the sample.

Ophthalmopathy patients had moderately to severely active disease, with a Clinical Activity Score of 3 or more, a NOSPECS grade of 4 or more, and a disease duration of less than 3 months. The study excluded patients with uncontrolled infections, other autoimmune diseases, pregnancy or lactation. Clinical symptoms, serum thyroxine and TRAb, thyroid ultrasound, and orbital computed tomography formed the basis for the diagnoses. PBMCs were isolated from approximately 10 ml of fresh peripheral blood by Ficoll-Paque density gradient centrifugation. Total RNA was extracted using Trizol reagent, and RNA quality was assessed on an Agilent 2100 Bioanalyzer. In regard to this clonotype: The clone's antigen remains unknown. No base quality information exists; no much larger clone differs at one position.

The junction carries 13 bases between V and J, which are trimmed by 2 bases and 6 bases respectively. There are 14 amino acids in the CDR3, from cysteine to phenylalanine inclusive. Solely the CDR3 DNA is kept, with 42 bases framed from the first base. CDR1 and CDR2 are drawn from the germline V gene: SGDLS, YYNGEE. Material for sequencing was blood. This sequence originates from a woman aged 60 to 75 with Graves' ophthalmopathy. The chain couples TRBV9 to TRBJ2-3; no D gene can be assigned with confidence. The DNA is TGTGCCAGCAGCGTCCCCCTCGTCGCGGATACGCAGTATTTT. Translation gives CASSVPLVADTQYF.